The source of this TCR beta chain is a study of shared clonotypes between healthy human individuals. The wider study: Three plates were used per donor for CD4 naive, three for CD4 memory, two for CD8 naive and one for CD8 memory.

Profiling relied on immunoSEQ multiplex PCR, and the TCRdb table lists in-frame clones only, not all of them. The sample consists of 2 million to 3 million clones, roughly 93% of them appearing once. Every donor was a Caucasian adult from Nashville, Tennessee. A remark on this clone: Its cognate antigen is unknown.

Germline V gene sequence: CDR1 SGHRS, CDR2 YFSETQ. Trimming stripped 6 bases from V and 7 bases from J, with 14 bases between. This CDR3 is built from 14 residues. The study's findings and limits: It was the non-shared clonotypes that had lower generation probabilities than clonotypes shared by all four donors. Among donors, sharing of clonotypes was expected to be affected by sequencing depth.

This TCR was sampled from a young man in good health. Some clones in this sample may be carry-over from other donors' samples. The V gene is TRBV5-1, the J gene TRBJ1-6; unclear D gene. Sequences were obtained from naive CD4+ T cells from PBMCs. The subset: CD45RA+ positively selected. The CDR3, as DNA: TGCGCCAGCACCGGGAATCTAGGGAATTCACCCCTCCACTTT. It translates to CASTGNLGNSPLHF.